This TCR beta chain comes out of a study of T-cell memory formation after mild COVID-19. Study overall: Largely donor-specific TCR clusters were found.

Trimming pared 4 bases from V and 3 bases from J, leaving 9 bases between. The CDR3 length is 13 residues. Germline CDR1 reads SGHDN; CDR2 reads FVKESK. General study points: For second-wave clones that peaked at day 37, SARS-CoV-2 specificity went unverified.

Notes on this clonotype: Its antigen is not identified.

Constant-segment primers served in 5'RACE that generated TCR alpha and TCR beta cDNA libraries bearing sample barcodes and UMIs. MiXCR was run by TCRdb on the 5' RACE reads, yielding one entry per CDR3 protein. Found here are under 200,000 distinct CDR3 sequences, roughly 28% of them singletons; the top ten hold about 12%. The source of this sequence is an adult woman who had mild COVID-19 (a few samples of this study predate the infection). Cell type and time point are not known. The chain is built from TRBV14 and TRBJ2-5; no firm D call. Input material: PBMCs or a T cell subset sorted from them (not recorded which). The CDR3 region has the DNA TGTGCCAGCAGCCCGTTGAAAGAAGAGACCCAGTACTTC. It codes for CASSPLKEETQYF.